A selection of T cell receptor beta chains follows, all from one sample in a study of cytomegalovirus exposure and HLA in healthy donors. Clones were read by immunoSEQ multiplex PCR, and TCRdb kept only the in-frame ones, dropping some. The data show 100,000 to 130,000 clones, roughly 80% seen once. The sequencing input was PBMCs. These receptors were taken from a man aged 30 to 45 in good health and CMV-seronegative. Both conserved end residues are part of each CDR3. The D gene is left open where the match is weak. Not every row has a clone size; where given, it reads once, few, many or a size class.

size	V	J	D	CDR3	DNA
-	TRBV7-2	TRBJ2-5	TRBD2	CASSLVAGGLETQYF	TGTGCCAGCAGCTTAGTTGCGGGGGGGCTAGAGACCCAGTACTTC
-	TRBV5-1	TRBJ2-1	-	CASAPGVDEQFF	TGCGCCAGCGCCCCTGGAGTCGATGAGCAGTTCTTC
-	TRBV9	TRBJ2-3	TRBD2	CASTDRDYTDTQYF	TGTGCCAGCACAGACCGGGACTACACAGATACGCAGTATTTT
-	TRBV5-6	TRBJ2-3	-	CASSPDRRTDTQYF	TGTGCCAGCAGTCCGGACAGACGCACAGATACGCAGTATTTT
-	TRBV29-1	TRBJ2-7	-	CSVETGVIYEQYF	TGCAGCGTTGAAACGGGAGTTATATACGAGCAGTACTTC
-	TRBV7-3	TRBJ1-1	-	CASSSGLTIGTEAFF	TGTGCCAGCAGCTCCGGACTCACGATCGGCACTGAAGCTTTCTTT
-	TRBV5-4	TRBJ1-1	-	CASSSNRVMNTEAFF	TGTGCCAGCAGCTCGAACAGGGTCATGAACACTGAAGCTTTCTTT
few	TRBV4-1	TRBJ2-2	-	CASSQVPLIRRSTGELFF	TGCGCCAGCAGCCAAGTACCTCTTATACGTCGTAGCACCGGGGAGCTGTTTTTT
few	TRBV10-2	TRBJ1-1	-	CASSDITKRWTEAFF	TGCGCCAGCAGTGACATTACAAAGCGATGGACTGAAGCTTTCTTT
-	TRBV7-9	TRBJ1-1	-	CASSLQVYTEAFF	TGTGCCAGCAGCTTACAGGTTTACACTGAAGCTTTCTTT
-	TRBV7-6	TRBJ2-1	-	CASSLAGRNEQFF	TGTGCCAGCAGCTTGGCAGGGAGGAATGAGCAGTTCTTC
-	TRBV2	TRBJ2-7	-	CASRRGQSSYEQYF	TGTGCCAGCAGGCGGGGTCAGAGCTCCTACGAGCAGTACTTC
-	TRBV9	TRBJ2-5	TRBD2	CASSATDRPGGGEYQYF	TGTGCCAGCAGCGCCACCGACCGACCGGGCGGGGGGGAATACCAGTACTTC
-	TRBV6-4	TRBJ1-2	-	CASSENNLGAGGYTF	TGTGCCAGCAGTGAAAACAACTTAGGGGCAGGAGGCTACACCTTC
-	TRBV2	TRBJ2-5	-	CALGGTQYF	TGTGCCTTAGGGGGGACCCAGTACTTC
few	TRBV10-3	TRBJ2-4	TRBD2	CAISREGGKNIQYF	TGTGCCATCAGCCGGGAGGGCGGCAAAAACATTCAGTACTTC
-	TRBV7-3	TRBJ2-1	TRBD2	CASSSRSPGGRQFF	TGTGCCAGCAGCTCCCGCTCACCGGGGGGGAGGCAGTTCTTC
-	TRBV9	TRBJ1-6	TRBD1	CASSFNRGLWSPLHF	TGTGCCAGCAGCTTCAACAGGGGACTTTGGTCACCCCTCCACTTT
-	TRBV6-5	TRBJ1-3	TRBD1	CASSRTGGPGNTIYF	TGTGCCAGCAGTCGCACAGGGGGCCCTGGAAACACCATATATTTT
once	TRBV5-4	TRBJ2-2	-	CASSALFRGMRTGELFF	TGTGCCAGCAGCGCTCTCTTCAGGGGTATGAGGACCGGGGAGCTGTTTTTT
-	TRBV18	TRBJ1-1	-	CASSVYRDTEAFF	TGTGCCAGCTCAGTCTACAGGGACACTGAAGCTTTCTTT
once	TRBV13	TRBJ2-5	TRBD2	CASSGLAAETQYF	TGTGCCAGCAGTGGACTAGCGGCAGAGACCCAGTACTTC
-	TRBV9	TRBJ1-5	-	CASSPRGGLNQPQHF	TGTGCCAGCAGCCCGAGGGGGGGACTCAATCAGCCCCAGCATTTT
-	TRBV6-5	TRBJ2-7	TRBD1	CASSWDRLGGEQYF	TGTGCCAGCAGCTGGGACAGGTTGGGGGGCGAGCAGTACTTC
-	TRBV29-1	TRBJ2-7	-	CSAGRNYEQYF	TGCAGCGCTGGCAGGAACTACGAGCAGTACTTC
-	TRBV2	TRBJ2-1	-	CASGFGGAGFF	TGTGCCAGCGGTTTTGGGGGGGCGGGATTCTTC
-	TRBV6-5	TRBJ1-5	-	CASSTRDQPQHF	TGTGCCAGCAGTACCCGAGATCAGCCCCAGCATTTT
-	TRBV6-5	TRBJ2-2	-	CASSSSVAGELFF	-
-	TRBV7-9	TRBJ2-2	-	CASRSQAHGELFF	TGTGCCAGCAGATCGCAGGCCCACGGGGAGCTGTTTTTT
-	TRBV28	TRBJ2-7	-	CASSIRDLKGEQYF	TGTGCCAGCAGTATCAGGGACTTAAAGGGCGAGCAGTACTTC
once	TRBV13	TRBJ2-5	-	CASSSGISAVQETQYF	TGTGCCAGCAGCTCGGGAATTTCGGCCGTACAAGAGACCCAGTACTTC
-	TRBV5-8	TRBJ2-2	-	CASSLRRWSLENTGELFF	TGTGCCAGCAGCTTACGACGATGGAGCCTTGAGAACACCGGGGAGCTGTTTTTT
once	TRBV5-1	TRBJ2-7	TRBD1	CASSEGQGSNEQYF	TGCGCCAGCAGCGAAGGACAGGGGTCCAACGAGCAGTACTTC
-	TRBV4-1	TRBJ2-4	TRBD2	CASSPGLAGGSKKNIQYF	TGCGCCAGCAGCCCCGGACTAGCGGGGGGGTCAAAAAAAAACATTCAGTACTTC
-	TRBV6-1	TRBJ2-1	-	CASCVVVEAEQFF	TGTGCCAGCTGTGTGGTCGTAGAGGCTGAGCAGTTCTTC
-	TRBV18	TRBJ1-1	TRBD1	CASSPLQGADTEAFF	TGTGCCAGCTCACCACTTCAGGGGGCCGACACTGAAGCTTTCTTT
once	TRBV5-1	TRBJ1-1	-	CASSSGTMNTEAFF	TGCGCCAGCAGCTCCGGGACAATGAACACTGAAGCTTTCTTT
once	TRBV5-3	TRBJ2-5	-	CARRPEQYF	TGTGCCAGAAGGCCGGAGCAGTACTTC
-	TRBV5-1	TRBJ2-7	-	CASSRPGGPSYEQYF	TGCGCCAGCAGCCGGCCAGGCGGGCCTAGCTACGAGCAGTACTTC
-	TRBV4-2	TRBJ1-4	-	CASSQEERQVGKLFF	TGTGCCAGCAGCCAAGAGGAGAGACAGGTCGGAAAACTGTTTTTT
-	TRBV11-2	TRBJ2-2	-	CASSSPGGLHTGELFF	TGTGCCAGCAGCTCACCAGGGGGACTCCACACCGGGGAGCTGTTTTTT
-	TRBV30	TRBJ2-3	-	CACPRGLGDTQYF	TGTGCCTGTCCCCGGGGACTTGGAGATACGCAGTATTTT
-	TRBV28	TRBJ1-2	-	CASSSTTANYGYTF	TGTGCCAGCAGTTCAACGACAGCTAACTATGGCTACACCTTC
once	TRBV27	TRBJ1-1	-	CASSFPEWIATEAFF	TGTGCCAGCAGTTTTCCCGAGTGGATAGCGACTGAAGCTTTCTTT